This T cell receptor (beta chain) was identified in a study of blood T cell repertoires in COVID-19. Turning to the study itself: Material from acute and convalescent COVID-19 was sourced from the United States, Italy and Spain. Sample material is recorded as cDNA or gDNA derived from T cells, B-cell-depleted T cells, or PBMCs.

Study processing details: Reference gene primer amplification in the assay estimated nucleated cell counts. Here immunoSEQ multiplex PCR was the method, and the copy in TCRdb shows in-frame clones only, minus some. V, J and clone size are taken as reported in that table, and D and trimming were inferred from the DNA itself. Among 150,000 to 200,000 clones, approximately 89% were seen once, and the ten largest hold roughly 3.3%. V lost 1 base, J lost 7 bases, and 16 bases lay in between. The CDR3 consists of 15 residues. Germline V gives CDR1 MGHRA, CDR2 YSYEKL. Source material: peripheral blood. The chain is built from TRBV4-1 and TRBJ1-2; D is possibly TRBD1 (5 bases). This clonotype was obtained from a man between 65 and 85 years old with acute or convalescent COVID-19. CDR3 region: CASSQVLQGVTGYTF. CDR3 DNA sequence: TGCGCCAGCAGCCAAGTCCTCCAGGGCGTAACTGGCTACACCTTC.